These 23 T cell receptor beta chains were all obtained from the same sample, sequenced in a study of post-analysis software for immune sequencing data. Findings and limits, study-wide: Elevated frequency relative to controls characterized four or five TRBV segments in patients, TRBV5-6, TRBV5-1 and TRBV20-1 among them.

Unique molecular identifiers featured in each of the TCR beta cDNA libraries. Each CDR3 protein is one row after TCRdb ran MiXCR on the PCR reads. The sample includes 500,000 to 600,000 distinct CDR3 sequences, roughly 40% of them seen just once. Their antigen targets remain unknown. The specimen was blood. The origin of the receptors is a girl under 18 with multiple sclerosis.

The CDR3 loop is CASSSPSSGFYNEQFF. CDR3 bases: TGTGCCAGCAGCTCTCCCAGTAGCGGATTTTACAATGAGCAGTTCTTC. The chain is built from TRBV7-8 and TRBJ2-1; a possible D gene is TRBD2 (6 bases). Germline values: CDR1 SGHVS, CDR2 FQNEAQ. The CDR3 sequence is 16 residues long. Trimming took 4 bases from V and 4 from J, leaving 17 bases between them.

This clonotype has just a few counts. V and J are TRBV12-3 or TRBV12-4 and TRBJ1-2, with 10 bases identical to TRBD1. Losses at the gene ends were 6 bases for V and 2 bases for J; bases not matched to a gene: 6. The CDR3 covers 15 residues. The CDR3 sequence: CASSPPGQGNYGYTF. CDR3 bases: TGTGCCAGCAGCCCCCCGGGACAGGGGAACTATGGCTACACCTTC.

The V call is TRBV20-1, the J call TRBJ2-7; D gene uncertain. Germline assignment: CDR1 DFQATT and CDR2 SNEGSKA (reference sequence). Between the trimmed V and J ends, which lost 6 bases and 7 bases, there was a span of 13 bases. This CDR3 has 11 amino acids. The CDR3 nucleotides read TGCAGTGCCCGAACGGCATTTGAGCAGTACTTC. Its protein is CSARTAFEQYF.

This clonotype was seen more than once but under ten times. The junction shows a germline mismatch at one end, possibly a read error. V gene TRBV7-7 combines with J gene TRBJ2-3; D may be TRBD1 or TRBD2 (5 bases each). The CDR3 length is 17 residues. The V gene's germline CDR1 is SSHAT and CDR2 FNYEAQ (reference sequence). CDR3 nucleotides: TGTGCTAGCAGCCGTGAGATGGGGACGTCTAGCACAGATACGCAGTATTTT. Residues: CASSREMGTSSTDTQYF. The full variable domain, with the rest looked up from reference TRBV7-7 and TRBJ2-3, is GAGVSQSPRYKVTKRGQDVTLRCDPISSHATLYWYQQALGQGPEFLTYFNYEAQPDKSGLPSDRFSAERPEGSISTLTIQRTEQRDSAMYRCASSREMGTSSTDTQYFGPGTRLTVL.

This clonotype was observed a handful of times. CDR3 in amino acids: CASQAGASDTQYF. CDR3 in DNA: TGCGCCAGTCAAGCGGGAGCCTCTGATACGCAGTATTTT. This chain uses TRBV5-1 with TRBJ2-3, with 8 nucleotides matching TRBD2. The V segment lost 8 bases and the J segment 6 bases; nucleotides outside the gene matches: 8. This CDR3 contains 13 residues. CDR1 and CDR2 from the germline V gene are SGHRS and YFSETQ.

Here the CDR3 reads CASSYGTSGSRYNEQFF. In nucleotides, the CDR3 is TGTGCCAGCAGCTACGGGACTAGCGGGAGCAGGTACAATGAGCAGTTCTTC. The V gene is TRBV7-9, the J gene TRBJ2-1; 14 bases line up with TRBD2. CDR3 size: 17 residues. The germline gives CDR1 SEHNR, CDR2 FQNEAQ (reference sequence). The J segment lost 4 bases and the V segment lost 4 bases, leaving 6 bases of the junction unmatched.

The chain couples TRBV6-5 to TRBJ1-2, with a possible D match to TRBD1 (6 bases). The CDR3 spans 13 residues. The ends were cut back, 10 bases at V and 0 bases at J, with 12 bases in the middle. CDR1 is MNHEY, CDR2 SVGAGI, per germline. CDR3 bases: TGTGCCAAGGGGGAGGAATCTAACTATGGCTACACCTTC. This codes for CAKGEESNYGYTF.

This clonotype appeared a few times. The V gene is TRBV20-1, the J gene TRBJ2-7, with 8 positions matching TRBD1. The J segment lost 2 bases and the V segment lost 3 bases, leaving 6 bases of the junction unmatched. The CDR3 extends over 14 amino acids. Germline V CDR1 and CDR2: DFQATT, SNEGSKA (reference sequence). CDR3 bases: TGCAGTGCTAGGGAGTGGACAGGGACCTACGAGCAGTACTTC. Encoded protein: CSAREWTGTYEQYF.

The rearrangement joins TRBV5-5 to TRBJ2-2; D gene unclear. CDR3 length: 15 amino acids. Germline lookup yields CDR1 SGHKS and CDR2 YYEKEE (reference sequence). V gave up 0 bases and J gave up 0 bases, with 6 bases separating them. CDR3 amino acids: CASSLALTNTGELFF. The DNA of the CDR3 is TGTGCCAGCAGCTTGGCGCTTACGAACACCGGGGAGCTGTTTTTT.

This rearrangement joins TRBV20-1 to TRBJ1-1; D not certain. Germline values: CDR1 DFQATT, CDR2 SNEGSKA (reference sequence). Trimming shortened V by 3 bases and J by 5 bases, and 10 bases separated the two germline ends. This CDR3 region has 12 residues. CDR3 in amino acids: CSARARMTEAFF. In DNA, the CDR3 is TGCAGTGCTAGGGCCAGGATGACTGAAGCTTTCTTT.

The CDR3: CSAERPSGTYEQYF. CDR3 DNA: TGCAGTGCGGAGAGGCCTAGCGGAACCTACGAGCAGTACTTC. J is TRBJ2-4 and V is TRBV20-1, with TRBD2 identical over 7 bases. The J call may be wrong; the DNA end is better matched by TRBJ2-7. The CDR3 loop spans 14 amino acids. CDR1 DFQATT and CDR2 SNEGSKA come from the germline V gene (reference sequence).

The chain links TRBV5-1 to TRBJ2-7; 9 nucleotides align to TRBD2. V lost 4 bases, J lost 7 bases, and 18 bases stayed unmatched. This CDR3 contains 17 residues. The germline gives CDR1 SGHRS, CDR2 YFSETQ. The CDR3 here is CASSPSALAASGDEQYF. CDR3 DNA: TGCGCCAGCAGCCCCTCGGCATTAGCGGCTAGCGGGGATGAGCAGTACTTC.

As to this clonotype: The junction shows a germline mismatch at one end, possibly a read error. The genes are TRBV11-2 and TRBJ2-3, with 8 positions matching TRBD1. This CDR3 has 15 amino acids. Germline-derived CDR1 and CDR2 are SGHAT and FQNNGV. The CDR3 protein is CAGSPLSGGADTQYF. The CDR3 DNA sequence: TGTGCCGGCAGCCCATTGTCAGGGGGCGCAGATACGCAGTATTTT.

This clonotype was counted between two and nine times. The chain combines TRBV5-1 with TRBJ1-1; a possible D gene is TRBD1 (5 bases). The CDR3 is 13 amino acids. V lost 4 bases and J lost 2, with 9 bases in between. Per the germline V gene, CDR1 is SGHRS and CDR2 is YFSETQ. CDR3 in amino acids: CASSGRDNTEAFF. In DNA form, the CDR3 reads TGCGCCAGCAGCGGGCGGGACAACACTGAAGCTTTCTTT.

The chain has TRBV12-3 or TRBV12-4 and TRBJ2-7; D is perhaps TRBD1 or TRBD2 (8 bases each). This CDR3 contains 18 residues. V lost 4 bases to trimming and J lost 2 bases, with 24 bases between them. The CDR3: CASSYHIDRGLDPYEQYF. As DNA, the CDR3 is TGTGCCAGCAGTTACCACATCGACAGGGGACTAGATCCCTACGAGCAGTACTTC.

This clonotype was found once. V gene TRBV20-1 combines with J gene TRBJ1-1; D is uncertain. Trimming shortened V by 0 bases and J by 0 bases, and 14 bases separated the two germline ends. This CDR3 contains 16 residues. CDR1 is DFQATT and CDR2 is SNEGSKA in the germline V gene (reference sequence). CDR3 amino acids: CSARDERRAVNTEAFF. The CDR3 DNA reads TGCAGTGCTAGAGATGAGCGAAGGGCCGTGAACACTGAAGCTTTCTTT.

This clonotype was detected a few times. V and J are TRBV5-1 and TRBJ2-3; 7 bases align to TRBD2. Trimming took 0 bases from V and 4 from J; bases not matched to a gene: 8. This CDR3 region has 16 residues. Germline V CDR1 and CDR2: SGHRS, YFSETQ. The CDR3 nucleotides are TGCGCCAGCAGCTTGGTGGGACTAACAGGTTCAGATACGCAGTATTTT. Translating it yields CASSLVGLTGSDTQYF.

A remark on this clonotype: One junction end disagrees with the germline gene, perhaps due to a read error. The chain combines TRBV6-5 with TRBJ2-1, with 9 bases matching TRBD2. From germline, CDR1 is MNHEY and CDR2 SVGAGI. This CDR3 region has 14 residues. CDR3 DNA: TGTGCTAGCAGGATGGCGGGAGGGGTTCGTGAGCAGTTCTTC. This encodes CASRMAGGVREQFF.

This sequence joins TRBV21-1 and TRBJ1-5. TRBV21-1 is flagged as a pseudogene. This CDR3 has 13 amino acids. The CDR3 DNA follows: TGTGCCAGCAGCATCGAAGGACATCAGCCCCAGCATTTT. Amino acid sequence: CASSIEGHQPQHF.

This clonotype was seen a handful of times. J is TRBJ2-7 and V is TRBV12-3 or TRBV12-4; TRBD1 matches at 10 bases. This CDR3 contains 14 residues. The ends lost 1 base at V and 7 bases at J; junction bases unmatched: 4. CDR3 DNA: TGTGCCAGCAGTTTAGGGACAGGGGGTGAAGAGCAGTACTTC. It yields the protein CASSLGTGGEEQYF.

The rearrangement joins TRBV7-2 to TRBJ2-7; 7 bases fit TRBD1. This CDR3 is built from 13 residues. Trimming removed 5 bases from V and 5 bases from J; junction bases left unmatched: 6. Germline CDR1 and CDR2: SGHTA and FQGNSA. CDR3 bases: TGTGCCAGCAGCCGGGGACAGTCGGACGAGCAGTACTTC. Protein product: CASSRGQSDEQYF.

The CDR3 loop reads CASSYSRGAGYGYTF. CDR3 bases: TGTGCCAGCAGTTACTCCAGGGGGGCAGGCTATGGCTACACCTTC. The chain recombines TRBV6-5 with TRBJ1-2; 7 nucleotides match TRBD1. Germline loops: CDR1 MNHEY, CDR2 SVGAGI. J was trimmed by 4 bases and V by 0 bases; bases with no gene match: 5. The CDR3 runs to 15 residues.

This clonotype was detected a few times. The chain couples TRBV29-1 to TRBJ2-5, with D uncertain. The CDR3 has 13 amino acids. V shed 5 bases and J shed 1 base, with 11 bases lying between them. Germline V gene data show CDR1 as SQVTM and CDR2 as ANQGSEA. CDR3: CSVFTKSQETQYF. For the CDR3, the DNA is TGCAGCGTTTTCACAAAGTCCCAAGAGACCCAGTACTTC.